This T cell receptor beta chain was observed in a study of CD8+ T cells in alopecia areata. Overall study results and limits: Normal skin's resident alphabeta T cells are also sequenced in scalp samples.

Lesional scalp punch biopsies and peripheral blood were collected from alopecia areata patients. RNA was isolated and reverse transcribed to cDNA, the sequencing template. The assay was immunoSEQ multiplex PCR, and TCRdb's table has in-frame clones only and misses some. The repertoire holds about 14,000 clones, with under 65% as singletons. This clone is medium-sized (0.01 to 0.1%) by share. The antigen remains undetermined. The CDR3 contains 15 residues. The germline gives CDR1 SGHNT, CDR2 YYREEE (reference sequence). The trim removed 0 bases at V and 4 bases at J, leaving 4 bases unmatched. The V and J genes are TRBV5-4 and TRBJ2-5; 9 nucleotides agree with TRBD2. This TCR was sampled from a human donor with alopecia areata. Material: skin, obtained at week 0. CDR3 nucleotide sequence: TGTGCCAGCAGCTTGGGCGGGGGGGCTGGAGAGACCCAGTACTTC. Translating it yields CASSLGGGAGETQYF. The full variable domain, rest sourced from reference TRBV5-4 and TRBJ2-5, is ETGVTQSPTHLIKTRGQQVTLRCSSQSGHNTVSWYQQALGQGPQFIFQYYREEENGRGNFPPRFSGLQFPNYSSELNVNALELDDSALYLCASSLGGGAGETQYFGPGTRLLVL.